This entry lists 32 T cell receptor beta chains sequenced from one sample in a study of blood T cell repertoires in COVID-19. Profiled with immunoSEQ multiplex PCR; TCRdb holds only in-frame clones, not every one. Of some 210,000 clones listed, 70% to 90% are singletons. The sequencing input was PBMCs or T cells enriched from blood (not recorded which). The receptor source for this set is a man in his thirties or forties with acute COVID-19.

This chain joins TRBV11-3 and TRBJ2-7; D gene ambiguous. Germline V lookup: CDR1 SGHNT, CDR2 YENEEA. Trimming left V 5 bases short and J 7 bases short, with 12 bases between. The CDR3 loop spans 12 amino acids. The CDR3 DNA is TGTGCCAGCAGCGATAATGGTGAGGAGCAGTACTTC. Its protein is CASSDNGEEQYF.

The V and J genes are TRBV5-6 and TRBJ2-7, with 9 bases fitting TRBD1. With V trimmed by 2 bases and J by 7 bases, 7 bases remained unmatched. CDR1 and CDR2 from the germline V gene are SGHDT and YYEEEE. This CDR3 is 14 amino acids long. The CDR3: CASSLGTGRWEQYF. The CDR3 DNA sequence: TGTGCCAGCAGCTTAGGGACAGGGAGGTGGGAGCAGTACTTC.

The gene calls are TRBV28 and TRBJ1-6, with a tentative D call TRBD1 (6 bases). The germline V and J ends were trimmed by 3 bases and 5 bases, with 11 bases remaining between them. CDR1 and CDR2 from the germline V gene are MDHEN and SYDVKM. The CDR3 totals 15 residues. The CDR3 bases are TGTGCCAGCAGTTTGCGAGGGGGAAATAATTCACCCCTCCACTTT. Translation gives CASSLRGGNNSPLHF.

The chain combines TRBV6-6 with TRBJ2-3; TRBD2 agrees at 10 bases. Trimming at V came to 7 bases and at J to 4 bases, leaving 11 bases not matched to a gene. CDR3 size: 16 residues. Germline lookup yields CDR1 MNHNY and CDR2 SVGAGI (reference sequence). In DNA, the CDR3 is TGTGCCAGCACCGTGACTGAGCGGGGGGGCCCAGATACGCAGTATTTT. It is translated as CASTVTERGGPDTQYF.

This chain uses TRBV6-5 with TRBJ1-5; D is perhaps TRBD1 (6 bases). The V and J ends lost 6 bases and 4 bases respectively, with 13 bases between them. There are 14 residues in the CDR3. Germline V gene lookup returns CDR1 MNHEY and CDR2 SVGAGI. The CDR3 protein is CASSPQGWNQPQHF. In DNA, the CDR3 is TGTGCCAGCAGCCCCCAGGGGTGGAATCAGCCCCAGCATTTT.

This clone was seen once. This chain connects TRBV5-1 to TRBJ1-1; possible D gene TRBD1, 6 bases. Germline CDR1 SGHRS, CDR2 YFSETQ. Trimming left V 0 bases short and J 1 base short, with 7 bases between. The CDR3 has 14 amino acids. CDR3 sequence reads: CASSLAQGNTEAFF. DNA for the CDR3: TGCGCCAGCAGCTTGGCACAGGGGAACACTGAAGCTTTCTTT.

The DNA of the CDR3 is TGTGCCAGCAGCTTGTTTGGGGACAGTATCTACAATGAGCAGTTCTTC. It specifies CASSLFGDSIYNEQFF. The chain has TRBV5-6 and TRBJ2-1, with TRBD1 matching 7 bases. V lost 1 base and J lost 3; bases outside the gene matches: 7. Germline-derived CDR1 and CDR2 are SGHDT and YYEEEE. The CDR3 is 16 amino acids. Full variable domain (missing parts from reference TRBV5-6 and TRBJ2-1): DAGVTQSPTHLIKTRGQQVTLRCSPKSGHDTVSWYQQALGQGPQFIFQYYEEEERQRGNFPDRFSGHQFPNYSSELNVNALLLGDSALYLCASSLFGDSIYNEQFFGPGTRLTVL.

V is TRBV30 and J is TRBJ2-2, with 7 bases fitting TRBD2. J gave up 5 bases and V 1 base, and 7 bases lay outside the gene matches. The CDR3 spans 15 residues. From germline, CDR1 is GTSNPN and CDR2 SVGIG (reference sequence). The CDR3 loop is CAWSALTGGTGELFF. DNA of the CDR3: TGTGCCTGGAGTGCACTGACGGGGGGAACCGGGGAGCTGTTTTTT.

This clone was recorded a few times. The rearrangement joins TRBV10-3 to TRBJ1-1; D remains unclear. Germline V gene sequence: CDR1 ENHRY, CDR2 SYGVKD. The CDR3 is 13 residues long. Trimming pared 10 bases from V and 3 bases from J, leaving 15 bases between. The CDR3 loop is CATYREGYTEAFF. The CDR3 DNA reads TGTGCCACCTATCGGGAGGGTTACACTGAAGCTTTCTTT.

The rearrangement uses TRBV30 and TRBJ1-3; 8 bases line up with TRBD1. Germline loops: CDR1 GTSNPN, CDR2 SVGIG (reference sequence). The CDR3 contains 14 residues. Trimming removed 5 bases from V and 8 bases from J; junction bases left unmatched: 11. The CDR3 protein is CAWCSDRVWDTIYF. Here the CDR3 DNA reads TGTGCCTGGTGTTCGGACAGGGTATGGGACACCATATATTTT. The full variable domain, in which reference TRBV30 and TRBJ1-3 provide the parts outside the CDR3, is SQTIHQWPATLVQPVGSPLSLECTVEGTSNPNLYWYRQAAGRGLQLLFYSVGIGQISSEVPQNLSASRPQDRQFILSSKKLLLSDSGFYLCAWCSDRVWDTIYFGEGSWLTVV.

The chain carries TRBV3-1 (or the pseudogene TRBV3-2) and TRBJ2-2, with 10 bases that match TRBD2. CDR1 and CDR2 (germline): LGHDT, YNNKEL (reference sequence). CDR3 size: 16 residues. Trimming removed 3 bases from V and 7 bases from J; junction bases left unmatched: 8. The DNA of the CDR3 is TGTGCCAGCAGCCAGGCCAGCGGGGGGGCTGGCGGGGAGCTGTTTTTT. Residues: CASSQASGGAGGELFF.

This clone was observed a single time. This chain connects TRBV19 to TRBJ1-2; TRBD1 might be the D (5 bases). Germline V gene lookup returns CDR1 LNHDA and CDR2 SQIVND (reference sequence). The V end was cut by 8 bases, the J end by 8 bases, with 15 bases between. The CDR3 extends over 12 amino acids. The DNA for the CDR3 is TGTGCCAGTCTTACAGGCTTGGGGGGCTACACCTTC. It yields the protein CASLTGLGGYTF. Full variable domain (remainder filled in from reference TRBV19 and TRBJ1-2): DGGITQSPKYLFRKEGQNVTLSCEQNLNHDAMYWYRQDPGQGLRLIYYSQIVNDFQKGDIAEGYSVSREKKESFPLTVTSAQKNPTAFYLCASLTGLGGYTFGSGTRLTVV.

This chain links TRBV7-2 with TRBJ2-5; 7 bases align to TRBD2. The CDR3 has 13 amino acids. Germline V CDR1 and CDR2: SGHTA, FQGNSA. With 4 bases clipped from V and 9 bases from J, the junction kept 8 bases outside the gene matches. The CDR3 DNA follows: TGTGCCAGCAGCTGGGGAGGGTTTGTGGCCCAGTACTTC. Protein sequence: CASSWGGFVAQYF.

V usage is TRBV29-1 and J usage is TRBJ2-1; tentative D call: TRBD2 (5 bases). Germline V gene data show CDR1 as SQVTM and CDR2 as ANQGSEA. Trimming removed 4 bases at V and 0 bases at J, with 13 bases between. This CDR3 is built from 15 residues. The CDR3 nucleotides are TGCAGCGTTGTCGGACTCAGCAGCTCCTACAATGAGCAGTTCTTC. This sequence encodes CSVVGLSSSYNEQFF.

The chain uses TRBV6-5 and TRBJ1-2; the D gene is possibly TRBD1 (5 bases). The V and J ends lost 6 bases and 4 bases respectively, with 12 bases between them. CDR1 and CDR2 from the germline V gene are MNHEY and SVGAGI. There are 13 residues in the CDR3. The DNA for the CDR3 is TGTGCCAGCAGCCGACAGAGTTCCTATGGCTACACCTTC. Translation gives CASSRQSSYGYTF.

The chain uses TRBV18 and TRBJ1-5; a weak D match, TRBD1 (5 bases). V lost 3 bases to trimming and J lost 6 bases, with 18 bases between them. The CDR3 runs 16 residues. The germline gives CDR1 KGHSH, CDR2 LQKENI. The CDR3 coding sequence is TGTGCCAGCTCACCTGGCCTTCGGGGGGTGAGTCAGCCCCAGCATTTT. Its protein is CASSPGLRGVSQPQHF.

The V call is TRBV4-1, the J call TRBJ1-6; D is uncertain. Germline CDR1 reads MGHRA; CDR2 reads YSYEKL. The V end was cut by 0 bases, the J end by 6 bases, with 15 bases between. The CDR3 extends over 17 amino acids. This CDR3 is CASSQEPPSIRNSPLHF. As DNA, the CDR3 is TGCGCCAGCAGCCAAGAGCCTCCGTCTATACGTAATTCACCCCTCCACTTT.

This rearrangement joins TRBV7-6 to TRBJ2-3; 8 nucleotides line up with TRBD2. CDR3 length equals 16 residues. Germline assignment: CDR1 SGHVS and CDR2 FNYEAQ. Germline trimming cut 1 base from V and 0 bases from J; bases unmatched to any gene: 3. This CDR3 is CASSLEAGVSTDTQYF. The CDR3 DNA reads TGTGCCAGCAGCTTAGAAGCGGGGGTCAGCACAGATACGCAGTATTTT.

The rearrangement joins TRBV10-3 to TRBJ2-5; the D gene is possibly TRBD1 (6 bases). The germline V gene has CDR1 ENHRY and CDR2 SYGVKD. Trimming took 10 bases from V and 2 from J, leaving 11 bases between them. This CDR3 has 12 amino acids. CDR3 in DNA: TGTGCCAGTTCCGGGACACAAGAGACCCAGTACTTC. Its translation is CASSGTQETQYF.

The CDR3: CASSVGRGETQYF. In nucleotides, the CDR3 is TGTGCCAGCAGCGTAGGGAGAGGAGAGACCCAGTACTTC. The chain couples TRBV9 to TRBJ2-5; D remains unclear. CDR1 is SGDLS, CDR2 YYNGEE, per germline. This CDR3 spans 13 amino acids. V gave up 0 bases and J gave up 4 bases, with 7 bases separating them.

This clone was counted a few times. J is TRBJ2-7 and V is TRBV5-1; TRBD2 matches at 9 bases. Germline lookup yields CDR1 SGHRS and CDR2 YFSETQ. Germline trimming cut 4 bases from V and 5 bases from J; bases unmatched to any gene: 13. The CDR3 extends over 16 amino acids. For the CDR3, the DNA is TGCGCCAGCAGCCTGTTGGGTAGCGGGGGTATCGACGAGCAGTACTTC. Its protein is CASSLLGSGGIDEQYF.

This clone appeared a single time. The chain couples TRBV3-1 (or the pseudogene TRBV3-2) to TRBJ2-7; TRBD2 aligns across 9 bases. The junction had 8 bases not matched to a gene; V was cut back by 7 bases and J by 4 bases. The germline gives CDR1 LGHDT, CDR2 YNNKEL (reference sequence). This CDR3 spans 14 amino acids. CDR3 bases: TGTGCCAGCACCCAGAGCGGGGGGCGGTACGAGCAGTACTTC. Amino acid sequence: CASTQSGGRYEQYF.

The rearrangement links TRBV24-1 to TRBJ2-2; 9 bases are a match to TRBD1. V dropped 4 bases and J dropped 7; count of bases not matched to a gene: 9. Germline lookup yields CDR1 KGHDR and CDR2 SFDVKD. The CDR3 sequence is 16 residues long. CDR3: CATSESGTGKIGELFF. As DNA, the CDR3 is TGTGCCACCAGTGAATCCGGGACAGGGAAGATCGGGGAGCTGTTTTTT.

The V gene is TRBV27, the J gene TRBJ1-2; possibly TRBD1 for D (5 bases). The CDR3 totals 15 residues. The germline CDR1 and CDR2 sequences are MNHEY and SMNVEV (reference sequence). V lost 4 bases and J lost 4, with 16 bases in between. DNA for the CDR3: TGTGCCAGCAGTTCGCCCCAGGAGGGGTCCTATGGCTACACCTTC. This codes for CASSSPQEGSYGYTF.

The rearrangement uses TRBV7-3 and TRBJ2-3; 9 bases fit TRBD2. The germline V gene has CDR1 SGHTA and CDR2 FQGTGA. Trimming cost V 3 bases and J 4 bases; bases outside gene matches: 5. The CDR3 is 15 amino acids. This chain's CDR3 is CASSFARGGSDTQYF. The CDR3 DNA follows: TGTGCCAGCAGCTTTGCGCGGGGGGGTTCAGATACGCAGTATTTT.

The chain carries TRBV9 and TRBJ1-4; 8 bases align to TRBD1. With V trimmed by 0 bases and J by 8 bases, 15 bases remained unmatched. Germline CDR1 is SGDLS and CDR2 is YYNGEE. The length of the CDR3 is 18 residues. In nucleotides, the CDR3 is TGTGCCAGCAGCGTAGGACCTATACCGACAGGGGTCATCGAAAAACTGTTTTTT. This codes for CASSVGPIPTGVIEKLFF.

CDR3 amino acids: CASSLTGLAVYEQYF. The CDR3 nucleotides are TGTGCCAGCAGCTTAACCGGACTAGCGGTTTACGAGCAGTACTTC. V usage is TRBV7-2 and J usage is TRBJ2-7; TRBD2 matches at 10 bases. This CDR3 comprises 15 residues. V lost 2 bases, J lost 4 bases, and 5 bases stayed unmatched. The germline V gene has CDR1 SGHTA and CDR2 FQGNSA.

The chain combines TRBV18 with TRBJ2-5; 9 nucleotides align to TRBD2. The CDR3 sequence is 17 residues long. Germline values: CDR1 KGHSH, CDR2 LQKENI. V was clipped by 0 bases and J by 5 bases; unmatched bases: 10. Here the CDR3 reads CASSPPQAGGLRETQYF. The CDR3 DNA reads TGTGCCAGCTCACCACCACAAGCGGGGGGCCTCAGGGAGACCCAGTACTTC. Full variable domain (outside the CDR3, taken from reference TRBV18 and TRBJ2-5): NAGVMQNPRHLVRRRGQEARLRCSPMKGHSHVYWYRQLPEEGLKFMVYLQKENIIDESGMPKERFSAEFPKEGPSILRIQQVVRGDSAAYFCASSPPQAGGLRETQYFGPGTRLLVL.

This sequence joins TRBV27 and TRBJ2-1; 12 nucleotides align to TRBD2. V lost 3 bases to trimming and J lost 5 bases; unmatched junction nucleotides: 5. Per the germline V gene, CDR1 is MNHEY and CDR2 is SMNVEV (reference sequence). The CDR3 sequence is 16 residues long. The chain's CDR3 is CASSFSSGGAHNEQFF. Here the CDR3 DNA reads TGTGCCAGCAGTTTCTCTAGCGGGGGGGCCCACAATGAGCAGTTCTTC.

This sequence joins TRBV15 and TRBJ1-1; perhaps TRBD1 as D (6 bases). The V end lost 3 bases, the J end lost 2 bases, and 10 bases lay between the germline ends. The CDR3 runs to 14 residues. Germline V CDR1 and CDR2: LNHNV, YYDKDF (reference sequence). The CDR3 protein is CATSSGQPNTEAFF. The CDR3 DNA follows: TGTGCCACCAGCAGCGGACAGCCAAACACTGAAGCTTTCTTT.

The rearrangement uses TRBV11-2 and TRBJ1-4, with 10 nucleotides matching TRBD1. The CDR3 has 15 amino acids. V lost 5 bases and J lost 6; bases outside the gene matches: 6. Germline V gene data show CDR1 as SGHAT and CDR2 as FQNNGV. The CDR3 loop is CASSAGTGVHEKLFF. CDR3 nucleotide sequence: TGTGCCAGCAGCGCAGGGACAGGGGTTCATGAAAAACTGTTTTTT.

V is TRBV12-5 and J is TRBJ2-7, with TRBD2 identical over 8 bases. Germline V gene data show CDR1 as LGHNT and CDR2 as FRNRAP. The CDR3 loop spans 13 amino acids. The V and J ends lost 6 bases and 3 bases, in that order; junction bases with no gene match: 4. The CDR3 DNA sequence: TGTGCTAGTGGCCGGGGGGGGTACTACGAGCAGTACTTC. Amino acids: CASGRGGYYEQYF.